The 23 T cell receptor beta chains presented below share a single source sample, sequenced in a study of cytomegalovirus exposure and HLA in healthy donors. Primers included in the PCR were 60 Vbeta and 13 Jbeta primers. Profiling relied on immunoSEQ multiplex PCR, and the TCRdb table lists in-frame clones only, not all of them. The sample yields about 77,000 clones, approximately 78% seen once. The sequencing sample was made of PBMCs. The receptors here all came from a man aged 40-49 years in good health and CMV-seronegative.

The chain has TRBV7-2 and TRBJ2-2, with a possible D match to TRBD1 (6 bases). The CDR3 is made up of 15 amino acids. V lost 3 bases to trimming and J lost 3 bases, with 11 bases between them. CDR1 is SGHTA, CDR2 FQGNSA, per germline. CDR3 coding DNA: TGTGCCAGCAGCTTGTCAGGGGTGGACACCGGGGAGCTGTTTTTT. It translates to CASSLSGVDTGELFF.

The genes are TRBV9 and TRBJ1-2; no reliable D call. The V gene lost 2 bases and the J gene lost 2 bases, with 4 bases spanning the gap. The CDR3 totals 12 residues. CDR1 is SGDLS, CDR2 YYNGEE, per germline. CDR3: CASSVLNYGYTF. In DNA, the CDR3 is TGTGCCAGCAGCGTCCTGAACTATGGCTACACCTTC.

V usage is TRBV5-6 and J usage is TRBJ2-3; 8 positions match TRBD2. The germline CDR1 and CDR2 sequences are SGHDT and YYEEEE. The CDR3 is 17 amino acids. Trimming removed 2 bases from V and 0 bases from J; junction bases left unmatched: 8. Here the CDR3 DNA reads TGTGCCAGCAGCTTTCGGCGGGGGGTAGTTAGCACAGATACGCAGTATTTT. Translated, it gives CASSFRRGVVSTDTQYF.

The chain recombines TRBV11-2 with TRBJ2-2; D is ambiguous. This CDR3 spans 15 amino acids. The germline V gene encodes CDR1 SGHAT and CDR2 FQNNGV. Trimming pared 1 base from V and 1 base from J, leaving 7 bases between. The DNA of the CDR3 is TGTGCCAGCAGCTTAGCCGCAGGGAACACCGGGGAGCTGTTTTTT. Translation: CASSLAAGNTGELFF.

This clone occurred a few times. The CDR3 loop is CASKTQTVSGNTIYF. DNA for the CDR3: TGCGCCAGCAAGACACAGACGGTCTCTGGAAACACCATATATTTT. The chain combines TRBV4-1 with TRBJ1-3; D is unclear. Trimming pared 7 bases from V and 0 bases from J, leaving 13 bases between. The CDR3 length is 15 residues. CDR1 MGHRA and CDR2 YSYEKL come from the germline V gene.

The chain recombines TRBV7-9 with TRBJ1-2; TRBD1 might be the D (5 bases). The CDR3 is 14 amino acids. The V end was cut by 0 bases, the J end by 1 base, with 6 bases between. Germline CDR1 SEHNR, CDR2 FQNEAQ (reference sequence). The CDR3 region has the DNA TGTGCCAGCAGCTTAGCAGGGGTTAACTATGGCTACACCTTC. This sequence encodes CASSLAGVNYGYTF.

The rearrangement links TRBV28 to TRBJ1-1, with TRBD1 matching over 7 bases. J gave up 6 bases and V 5 bases, and 6 bases lay outside the gene matches. This CDR3 comprises 13 residues. CDR1 MDHEN and CDR2 SYDVKM come from the germline V gene. CDR3 sequence: CASSGQGGAEAFF. CDR3 nucleotide sequence: TGTGCCAGCAGTGGGCAGGGGGGCGCTGAAGCTTTCTTT.

The genes are TRBV18 and TRBJ1-4, with D possibly TRBD1 on 6 matching bases. V was clipped by 8 bases and J by 5 bases, with 15 bases between them. CDR3 length equals 14 residues. Per the germline V gene, CDR1 is KGHSH and CDR2 is LQKENI. The CDR3 spells CASPPRDKNEKLFF. As DNA, the CDR3 is TGTGCCAGCCCGCCTCGGGACAAGAATGAAAAACTGTTTTTT.

J is TRBJ1-4 and V is TRBV5-1; D ambiguous. V was pared by 7 bases and J by 0 bases, with 13 bases between. The CDR3 sequence is 15 residues long. Per germline, CDR1 SGHRS and CDR2 YFSETQ. CDR3 residues: CASCMYTATNEKLFF. CDR3 nucleotide sequence: TGCGCCAGCTGCATGTACACCGCAACTAATGAAAAACTGTTTTTT.

This clone has a handful of counts. The chain joins TRBV19 to TRBJ1-1; D gene ambiguous. CDR3 length equals 15 residues. V lost 2 bases and J lost 1, with 11 bases in between. The V gene's germline CDR1 is LNHDA and CDR2 SQIVND (reference sequence). The CDR3 sequence is CASSISPPTNTEAFF. CDR3 bases: TGTGCCAGTAGTATATCCCCACCTACGAACACTGAAGCTTTCTTT.

The CDR3 protein is CSVETRDRGLYYGYTF. The CDR3 DNA is TGCAGCGTTGAAACCCGGGACAGGGGCCTCTACTATGGCTACACCTTC. The chain carries TRBV29-1 and TRBJ1-2; 10 bases align to TRBD1. The germline V gene encodes CDR1 SQVTM and CDR2 ANQGSEA. The length of the CDR3 is 16 residues. Unmatched junction bases numbered 9, after V lost 2 bases and J lost 3 bases.

The count of this clone is one. This rearrangement joins TRBV28 to TRBJ1-2, with D unresolved. The CDR3 runs to 15 residues. The V and J ends lost 4 bases and 7 bases respectively, with 19 bases between them. The germline V gene encodes CDR1 MDHEN and CDR2 SYDVKM. DNA of the CDR3: TGTGCCAGCAGTTCCCTCGGGTCGGGATTGGGTGGCTACACCTTC. It codes for CASSSLGSGLGGYTF.

This clone was seen a few times. The chain combines TRBV5-5 with TRBJ1-6; a weak D match, TRBD1 (5 bases). The CDR3 runs to 17 residues. V gave up 4 bases and J gave up 0 bases, with 14 bases separating them. The germline CDR1 and CDR2 sequences are SGHKS and YYEKEE (reference sequence). The CDR3 sequence is CASSGGEGSSYNSPLHF. The CDR3 DNA sequence: TGTGCCAGCAGCGGGGGGGAGGGAAGCTCCTATAATTCACCCCTCCACTTT. The variable domain in full, completed from reference TRBV5-5 and TRBJ1-6, reads DAGVTQSPTHLIKTRGQQVTLRCSPISGHKSVSWYQQVLGQGPQFIFQYYEKEERGRGNFPDRFSARQFPNYSSELNVNALLLGDSALYLCASSGGEGSSYNSPLHFGNGTRLTVT.

A few counts support this clone. The chain uses TRBV5-1 and TRBJ1-5; possibly TRBD1 for D (5 bases). V was clipped by 0 bases and J by 7 bases, with 11 bases between them. CDR3 length equals 14 residues. Germline CDR1 SGHRS, CDR2 YFSETQ. This CDR3 reads CASSLDDGGQPQHF. The CDR3 coding sequence is TGCGCCAGCAGCTTGGACGACGGGGGGCAGCCCCAGCATTTT.

The genes are TRBV6-1 and TRBJ1-1; a weak D match, TRBD1 (6 bases). Trimming cost V 5 bases and J 4 bases, with 17 bases left between them. Germline V lookup: CDR1 MNHNS, CDR2 SASEGT. There are 15 residues in the CDR3. Here the CDR3 DNA reads TGTGCCAGCAGTAGAGCGGGACACTTGGCCACTGAAGCTTTCTTT. Translation: CASSRAGHLATEAFF.

V and J are TRBV19 and TRBJ2-7; possible D gene TRBD1, 6 bases. The germline gives CDR1 LNHDA, CDR2 SQIVND (reference sequence). The CDR3 runs to 12 residues. The ends were cut back, 4 bases at V and 6 bases at J, with 10 bases in the middle. The CDR3 loop is CASSRGGREQYF. Here the CDR3 DNA reads TGTGCCAGTAGTAGAGGGGGACGCGAGCAGTACTTC.

V gene TRBV5-1 combines with J gene TRBJ2-1; no reliable D call. The CDR3 sequence is 15 residues long. V dropped 0 bases and J dropped 0 bases, with 7 bases sitting between them. Germline V gives CDR1 SGHRS, CDR2 YFSETQ. This CDR3 is CASSLDTSSYNEQFF. The CDR3 DNA sequence: TGCGCCAGCAGCTTGGACACCAGCTCCTACAATGAGCAGTTCTTC.

Points on this clone: Additional DNA sequences in this sample encode the identical CDR3. V and J are TRBV19 and TRBJ1-1; D possibly corresponds to TRBD1 (6 bases). Germline V CDR1 and CDR2: LNHDA, SQIVND (reference sequence). This CDR3 is built from 12 residues. V was pared by 2 bases and J by 5 bases, with 6 bases between. The chain's CDR3 is CASSIRGTEAFF. The DNA of the CDR3 is TGTGCCAGTAGTATAAGGGGGACTGAAGCTTTCTTT.

The rearrangement links TRBV7-2 to TRBJ2-5; 12 nucleotides align to TRBD2. The J segment lost 5 bases and the V segment lost 5 bases, leaving 9 bases of the junction unmatched. This CDR3 is built from 16 residues. Per germline, CDR1 SGHTA and CDR2 FQGNSA. The CDR3 protein is CASSPSLAGGRETQYF. The CDR3 nucleotides read TGTGCCAGCAGCCCCTCCCTAGCGGGGGGGCGGGAGACCCAGTACTTC.

The V call is TRBV7-2, the J call TRBJ2-1; D unresolved. The V end lost 5 bases, the J end lost 3 bases, and 8 bases lay between the germline ends. CDR1 and CDR2 from the germline V gene are SGHTA and FQGNSA. The CDR3 runs to 13 residues. The CDR3 loop is CASSQTGYNEQFF. CDR3 coding DNA: TGTGCCAGCAGCCAAACCGGCTACAATGAGCAGTTCTTC.

The V call is TRBV5-6, the J call TRBJ2-5; D is perhaps TRBD2 (6 bases). CDR1 is SGHDT, CDR2 YYEEEE, per germline. The CDR3 is 15 amino acids. With 4 bases removed from V and 5 bases from J, the gap between germline ends came to 18 bases. The CDR3 DNA reads TGTGCCAGCAGCCGCCCCGGGGGTTTTGAGGAGACCCAGTACTTC. Its translation is CASSRPGGFEETQYF.

This chain joins TRBV30 and TRBJ1-6; 8 bases fit TRBD1. The CDR3 is 15 amino acids. The germline V gene has CDR1 GTSNPN and CDR2 SVGIG (reference sequence). With 8 bases clipped from V and 0 bases from J, the junction kept 6 bases outside the gene matches. The CDR3 loop is CARGQESSYNSPLHF. The CDR3 DNA follows: TGTGCCCGGGGACAGGAAAGCTCCTATAATTCACCCCTCCACTTT. Full variable domain (outside the CDR3, taken from reference TRBV30 and TRBJ1-6): SQTIHQWPATLVQPVGSPLSLECTVEGTSNPNLYWYRQAAGRGLQLLFYSVGIGQISSEVPQNLSASRPQDRQFILSSKKLLLSDSGFYLCARGQESSYNSPLHFGNGTRLTVT.

For the CDR3, the DNA is TGTGCCAGCAGCTTACCGCAGGGCCTGTATGGCAATCAGCCCCAGCATTTT. This sequence encodes CASSLPQGLYGNQPQHF. This rearrangement joins TRBV7-2 to TRBJ1-5; weak D call: TRBD1 (5 bases). The germline gives CDR1 SGHTA, CDR2 FQGNSA. V was pared by 2 bases and J by 2 bases, with 16 bases between. There are 17 residues in the CDR3.